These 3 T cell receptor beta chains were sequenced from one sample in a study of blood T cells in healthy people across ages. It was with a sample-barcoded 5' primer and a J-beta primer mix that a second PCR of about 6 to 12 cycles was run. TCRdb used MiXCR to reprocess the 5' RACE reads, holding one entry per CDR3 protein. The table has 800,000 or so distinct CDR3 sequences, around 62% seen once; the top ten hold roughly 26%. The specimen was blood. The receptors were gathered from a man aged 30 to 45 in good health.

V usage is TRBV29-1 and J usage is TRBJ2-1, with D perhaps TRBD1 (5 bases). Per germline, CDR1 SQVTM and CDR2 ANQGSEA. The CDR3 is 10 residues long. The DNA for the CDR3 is TGCAGGGTAGGGGCCAATGAGCAGTTCTTC. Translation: CRVGANEQFF.

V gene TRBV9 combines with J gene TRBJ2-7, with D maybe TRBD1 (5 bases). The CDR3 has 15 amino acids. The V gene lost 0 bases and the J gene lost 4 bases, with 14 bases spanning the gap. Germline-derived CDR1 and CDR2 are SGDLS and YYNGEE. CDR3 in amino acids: CASSVGQGIQYEQYF. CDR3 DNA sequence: TGTGCCAGCAGCGTAGGCCAGGGCATTCAATACGAGCAGTACTTC.

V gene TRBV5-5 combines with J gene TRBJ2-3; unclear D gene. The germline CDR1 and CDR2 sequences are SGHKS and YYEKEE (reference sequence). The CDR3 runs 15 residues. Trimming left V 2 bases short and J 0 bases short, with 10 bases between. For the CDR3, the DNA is TGTGCCAGCAGCTTTACGCAGTCTAGCACAGATACGCAGTATTTT. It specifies CASSFTQSSTDTQYF. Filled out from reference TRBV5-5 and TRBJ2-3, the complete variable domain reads DAGVTQSPTHLIKTRGQQVTLRCSPISGHKSVSWYQQVLGQGPQFIFQYYEKEERGRGNFPDRFSARQFPNYSSELNVNALLLGDSALYLCASSFTQSSTDTQYFGPGTRLTVL.